Presented here are 4 T cell receptor beta chains from one specimen sequenced in a study of response to subunit inactivated influenza vaccine. TCRdb fed the RT-PCR reads into MiXCR, producing one record per CDR3 protein. Among 650,000 to 800,000 distinct CDR3 sequences listed, under 20% were seen once. The sequences come from PBMCs from blood, collected roughly 5 days after vaccination. The receptor source for this set is a man over 45 who received an inactivated influenza vaccine.

This clonotype has just a few counts. V is TRBV7-9 and J is TRBJ1-2; 9 bases match TRBD1. The J segment lost 7 bases and the V segment lost 6 bases, leaving 9 bases of the junction unmatched. CDR3 length: 14 residues. Looked up from germline, CDR1 is SEHNR and CDR2 is FQNEAQ (reference sequence). The CDR3 DNA reads as TGTGCCAGCAGGGGACAGGGCTTCAATGGTGGCTACACCTTC. Encoded protein: CASRGQGFNGGYTF.

The chain carries TRBV7-2 and TRBJ2-2, with 7 bases matching TRBD2. J lost 0 bases, V lost 4 bases, and 5 bases had no gene match. This CDR3 is 16 amino acids long. Per the germline V gene, CDR1 is SGHTA and CDR2 is FQGNSA. The CDR3 sequence is CASSSNGLANTGELFF. In DNA, the CDR3 is TGTGCCAGCAGCTCAAATGGACTAGCGAACACCGGGGAGCTGTTTTTT.

This clonotype was observed a few times. The gene calls are TRBV5-1 and TRBJ2-5; 8 bases agree with TRBD2. Germline CDR1 SGHRS, CDR2 YFSETQ. With 0 bases clipped from V and 2 bases from J, the junction kept 3 bases outside the gene matches. The CDR3 has 15 amino acids. CDR3 sequence: CASSLGSSGQETQYF. CDR3 sequence (DNA): TGCGCCAGCAGCTTGGGTTCTAGCGGGCAAGAGACCCAGTACTTC.

This clonotype occurred a few times. The chain's CDR3 is CASSPPGAEGYNEQFF. CDR3 coding DNA: TGTGCCAGCAGTCCCCCGGGAGCGGAAGGGTACAATGAGCAGTTCTTC. The V and J genes are TRBV28 and TRBJ2-1; tentatively, D is TRBD2 (6 bases). The CDR3 contains 16 residues. Per germline, CDR1 MDHEN and CDR2 SYDVKM. Trimming shortened V by 5 bases and J by 4 bases, and 18 bases separated the two germline ends.